This TCR beta chain was recovered during a study of blood T cell repertoires in COVID-19. Germline values: CDR1 SGHTA, CDR2 FQGTGA. Trimming cost V 3 bases and J 5 bases; bases outside gene matches: 13. The CDR3 extends over 17 amino acids. As processed by the authors: Estimation of nucleated cell counts was performed using reference gene primer amplification. Data came from immunoSEQ multiplex PCR; TCRdb stores just in-frame clones and leaves some out. V, J and clone size are taken as reported in that table, and D and trimming were inferred from the DNA itself. Of 50,000 or so clones in the sample, around nine tenths are singletons; the top ten hold 25% to 35%.

J is TRBJ2-3 and V is TRBV7-3, with TRBD2 identical over 8 bases. The sequencing input was peripheral blood. The sequence came from a human donor in a cohort sampled during active COVID-19. The CDR3 DNA reads as TGTGCCAGCAGCTTTCTCCCTTCGGGAGGGAGGGGAGATACGCAGTATTTT. Its protein is CASSFLPSGGRGDTQYF.